Following are 30 T cell receptor beta chains from one sample sequenced in a study of blood T cell repertoires in COVID-19. Assay: immunoSEQ multiplex PCR; the TCRdb copy retains only in-frame clones and omits some. The sample includes 130,000 or so clones, approximately 68% of them seen just once. The sequenced sample was peripheral blood. The origin of the receptors is a woman in her 70s with acute or convalescent COVID-19.

The chain recombines TRBV4-1 with TRBJ1-2, with D possibly TRBD1 on 5 matching bases. Germline values: CDR1 MGHRA, CDR2 YSYEKL. V shed 0 bases and J shed 4 bases, with 15 bases lying between them. CDR3 size: 16 residues. CDR3: CASSQDRGRALYGYTF. The CDR3 DNA follows: TGCGCCAGCAGCCAAGATAGGGGCAGGGCCCTCTATGGCTACACCTTC.

V and J are TRBV28 and TRBJ1-5; no definite D call. Deletions cut 2 bases from V and 3 bases from J, with 11 bases between. The CDR3 covers 15 residues. Germline V CDR1 and CDR2: MDHEN, SYDVKM. For the CDR3, the DNA is TGTGCCAGCAGTTTAATGAAGAGGGACAATCAGCCCCAGCATTTT. This encodes CASSLMKRDNQPQHF.

The chain employs TRBV6-6 and TRBJ1-2, with D uncertain. V dropped 6 bases and J dropped 0 bases, with 8 bases sitting between them. Germline V gene sequence: CDR1 MNHNY, CDR2 SVGAGI (reference sequence). The CDR3 length is 13 residues. CDR3 amino acids: CASRPGTNYGYTF. DNA of the CDR3: TGTGCCAGCAGACCGGGAACTAACTATGGCTACACCTTC.

The CDR3 loop reads CASITDRTTEAFF. CDR3 nucleotide sequence: TGTGCCAGCATAACGGACAGGACCACTGAAGCTTTCTTT. This rearrangement joins TRBV5-4 to TRBJ1-1; 7 bases align to TRBD1. The CDR3 sequence is 13 residues long. CDR1 is SGHNT, CDR2 YYREEE, per germline (reference sequence). J was trimmed by 4 bases and V by 6 bases; bases with no gene match: 6.

On this clone itself: The same CDR3 also results from other DNA sequences found in this sample. The V gene is TRBV29-1, the J gene TRBJ2-5; tentatively, D is TRBD1 (6 bases). The CDR3 totals 11 residues. The germline gives CDR1 SQVTM, CDR2 ANQGSEA. V shed 6 bases and J shed 2 bases, with 7 bases lying between them. The CDR3 nucleotides are TGCAGCGTCGGACAGCAAGAGACCCAGTACTTC. Protein product: CSVGQQETQYF.

The chain couples TRBV2 to TRBJ2-1, with D hard to call. V lost 10 bases to trimming and J lost 3 bases, with 13 bases between them. This CDR3 spans 13 amino acids. Germline V gene lookup returns CDR1 SNHLY and CDR2 FYNNEI. The CDR3 is CATQKNFYNEQFF. The DNA of the CDR3 is TGTGCCACGCAGAAGAATTTCTACAATGAGCAGTTCTTC.

The chain joins TRBV12-3 or TRBV12-4 to TRBJ1-1; tentatively, D is TRBD1 (5 bases). This CDR3 has 13 residues. V dropped 5 bases and J dropped 7 bases, with 14 bases sitting between them. DNA for the CDR3: TGTGCCAGCAGTCCCAAGGGACTCGGTGAAGCTTTCTTT. Its protein is CASSPKGLGEAFF.

The chain uses TRBV10-3 and TRBJ2-3; 11 bases agree with TRBD2. CDR3 length: 15 amino acids. The ends lost 7 bases at V and 4 bases at J; junction bases unmatched: 7. In germline, CDR1 is ENHRY, CDR2 SYGVKD. The CDR3, as DNA: TGTGCCATCACCGGGACTAGCGGAGGGTCAGATACGCAGTATTTT. Translating it yields CAITGTSGGSDTQYF.

V gene TRBV7-9 combines with J gene TRBJ2-1; D possibly corresponds to TRBD2 (6 bases). V was trimmed by 4 bases and J by 4 bases, leaving 20 bases between them. The CDR3 is 17 amino acids. Per the germline V gene, CDR1 is SEHNR and CDR2 is FQNEAQ (reference sequence). The CDR3 nucleotides read TGTGCCAGCAGCTCCCGCGGGGTTGCTAGCGAATACAATGAGCAGTTCTTC. It translates to CASSSRGVASEYNEQFF.

This clone was counted only a few times. This chain links TRBV20-1 with TRBJ1-1; weak D call: TRBD1 (5 bases). This CDR3 spans 11 amino acids. The germline gives CDR1 DFQATT, CDR2 SNEGSKA (reference sequence). Trimming left V 5 bases short and J 4 bases short, with 8 bases between. CDR3 in DNA: TGCAGTGCTGGGAGGGGCACTGAAGCTTTCTTT. Protein sequence: CSAGRGTEAFF.

A few counts support this clone. The chain joins TRBV7-2 to TRBJ1-2; 7 nucleotides match TRBD1. CDR3 length: 16 residues. Germline V gives CDR1 SGHTA, CDR2 FQGNSA. Trimming at V came to 0 bases and at J to 6 bases, leaving 10 bases not matched to a gene. CDR3 DNA: TGTGCCAGCAGCTTAGCTGGTTCCAGGGGGTCCAATGGCTACACCTTC. Translation: CASSLAGSRGSNGYTF.

This chain links TRBV7-9 with TRBJ1-4, with TRBD1 matching over 10 bases. The length of the CDR3 is 17 residues. In germline, CDR1 is SEHNR, CDR2 FQNEAQ (reference sequence). V lost 5 bases to trimming and J lost 0 bases; unmatched junction nucleotides: 6. The chain's CDR3 is CASSGLGQGPTNEKLFF. As DNA, the CDR3 is TGTGCCAGCAGCGGACTGGGACAGGGGCCAACTAATGAAAAACTGTTTTTT.

The chain is built from TRBV6-1 and TRBJ1-6; D not resolved. The CDR3 runs 16 residues. CDR1 is MNHNS and CDR2 is SASEGT in the germline V gene. V lost 4 bases to trimming and J lost 6 bases, with 16 bases between them. The CDR3 DNA reads as TGTGCCAGCAGTGCCCAACCGGGAGGCCCTAATTCACCCCTCCACTTT. Translated, it gives CASSAQPGGPNSPLHF.

The table lists this clone with a few counts. The CDR3 region has the DNA TGTGCCAGCAGCGACATTTATGGCTACACCTTC. Amino acid sequence: CASSDIYGYTF. This chain connects TRBV27 to TRBJ1-2; D gene ambiguous. Germline V gives CDR1 MNHEY, CDR2 SMNVEV (reference sequence). With 6 bases removed from V and 5 bases from J, the gap between germline ends came to 7 bases. This CDR3 is built from 11 residues.

The chain uses TRBV14 and TRBJ2-7; possible D gene TRBD1, 5 bases. Trimming shortened V by 3 bases and J by 0 bases, and 18 bases separated the two germline ends. The germline CDR1 and CDR2 sequences are SGHDN and FVKESK. CDR3 length equals 17 residues. CDR3 amino acids: CASSQRPLQASSYEQYF. Written as DNA, the CDR3 is TGTGCCAGCAGCCAGCGACCATTACAGGCAAGCTCCTACGAGCAGTACTTC.

V and J are TRBV3-1 (or the pseudogene TRBV3-2) and TRBJ1-1; 8 nucleotides match TRBD1. CDR1 is LGHDT, CDR2 YNNKEL, per germline (reference sequence). The ends lost 8 bases at V and 5 bases at J; junction bases unmatched: 7. The CDR3 extends over 13 amino acids. DNA for the CDR3: TGTGCCAGCGTCGGACAGGGCGGAACTGAAGCTTTCTTT. Protein: CASVGQGGTEAFF.

This chain joins TRBV21-1 and TRBJ1-5; the listed D gene, TRBD1, was not tested against the DNA. TRBV21-1 is a listed pseudogene. This CDR3 is 17 amino acids long. The CDR3 nucleotides read TGTGCCAGCAGCAAAAGGGACAGGGCCAATAGCAATCAGCCCCAGCATTTT. Its translation is CASSKRDRANSNQPQHF.

The sample holds one count of this clone. The chain couples TRBV6-5 to TRBJ2-7; no clear D gene. Trimming shortened V by 2 bases and J by 3 bases, and 11 bases separated the two germline ends. The CDR3 covers 14 residues. Germline V gives CDR1 MNHEY, CDR2 SVGAGI. CDR3 DNA sequence: TGTGCCAGCAGTTACGGGCAGCACAACTACGAGCAGTACTTC. This encodes CASSYGQHNYEQYF.

CDR3: CASSKGDRLQETQYF. In DNA, the CDR3 is TGCGCCAGCAGCAAGGGGGACAGGCTACAAGAGACCCAGTACTTC. This chain connects TRBV5-1 to TRBJ2-5; the match to TRBD1 covers 8 bases. V was clipped by 4 bases and J by 2 bases; unmatched bases: 7. Per the germline V gene, CDR1 is SGHRS and CDR2 is YFSETQ. The CDR3 is 15 residues long.

V and J are TRBV19 and TRBJ2-7; TRBD1 matches 7 bases. Trimming cost V 6 bases and J 3 bases; bases outside gene matches: 8. There are 14 residues in the CDR3. Germline-derived CDR1 and CDR2 are LNHDA and SQIVND (reference sequence). As DNA, the CDR3 is TGTGCCAGTAGCCCGGACAGGAGGAGCTACGAGCAGTACTTC. It is translated as CASSPDRRSYEQYF.

The chain employs TRBV5-6 and TRBJ2-1, with D perhaps matching TRBD2 (5 bases). Germline CDR1 and CDR2: SGHDT and YYEEEE. The CDR3 sequence is 17 residues long. Trimming stripped 2 bases from V and 0 bases from J, with 15 bases between. DNA for the CDR3: TGTGCCAGCAGCTTCCCGGGATTACTCAACTCCTACAATGAGCAGTTCTTC. It codes for CASSFPGLLNSYNEQFF. Drawing the rest from reference TRBV5-6 and TRBJ2-1, the complete variable domain is DAGVTQSPTHLIKTRGQQVTLRCSPKSGHDTVSWYQQALGQGPQFIFQYYEEEERQRGNFPDRFSGHQFPNYSSELNVNALLLGDSALYLCASSFPGLLNSYNEQFFGPGTRLTVL.

This chain links TRBV18 with TRBJ1-2; unclear D gene. CDR1 and CDR2 (germline): KGHSH, LQKENI. V shed 2 bases and J shed 8 bases, with 9 bases lying between them. CDR3 length equals 12 residues. In DNA, the CDR3 is TGTGCCAGCTCACCAGGGAGAAGCGGCTACACCTTC. It encodes CASSPGRSGYTF.

This clone showed up many times. This chain joins TRBV19 and TRBJ1-1, with TRBD1 identical over 7 bases. The CDR3 length is 14 residues. Germline trimming cut 5 bases from V and 6 bases from J; bases unmatched to any gene: 9. The V gene's germline CDR1 is LNHDA and CDR2 SQIVND (reference sequence). This CDR3 is CASSARQGNAEAFF. CDR3 DNA: TGTGCCAGTAGTGCAAGACAGGGTAACGCTGAAGCTTTCTTT.

This chain uses TRBV4-3 with TRBJ2-1; the match to TRBD1 covers 9 bases. The V gene's germline CDR1 is LGHNA and CDR2 YSLEER. V lost 3 bases, J lost 7 bases, and 13 bases stayed unmatched. CDR3 size: 17 residues. As DNA, the CDR3 is TGCGCCAGCAGCCAGACAACCGGGACAGGGATCTCTAATGAGCAGTTCTTC. Its protein product is CASSQTTGTGISNEQFF.

The chain carries TRBV30 and TRBJ2-5; 9 positions match TRBD2. CDR3 length: 14 residues. V shed 5 bases, J shed 7 bases, and the junction held 11 bases outside the gene matches. The germline gives CDR1 GTSNPN, CDR2 SVGIG (reference sequence). CDR3 residues: CAWELAGSRRTQYF. The CDR3, as DNA: TGTGCCTGGGAACTAGCGGGCTCCAGGAGGACCCAGTACTTC. The full variable domain, its missing parts supplied by reference TRBV30 and TRBJ2-5, is SQTIHQWPATLVQPVGSPLSLECTVEGTSNPNLYWYRQAAGRGLQLLFYSVGIGQISSEVPQNLSASRPQDRQFILSSKKLLLSDSGFYLCAWELAGSRRTQYFGPGTRLLVL.

The chain combines TRBV7-2 with TRBJ2-1, with 8 bases identical to TRBD2. CDR1 is SGHTA, CDR2 FQGNSA, per germline. V lost 7 bases, J lost 4 bases, and 9 bases stayed unmatched. This CDR3 has 15 amino acids. DNA of the CDR3: TGTGCCAGCACCCCCGGGACTAGAGCGTACAATGAGCAGTTCTTC. As protein: CASTPGTRAYNEQFF.

This chain connects TRBV7-2 to TRBJ1-4; D is undetermined. The V end was cut by 3 bases, the J end by 5 bases, with 7 bases between. The V gene's germline CDR1 is SGHTA and CDR2 FQGNSA. CDR3 length equals 13 residues. The CDR3 sequence is CASSFRRNEKLFF. CDR3 DNA sequence: TGTGCCAGCAGCTTTCGGAGGAATGAAAAACTGTTTTTT.

This sequence joins TRBV3-1 (or the pseudogene TRBV3-2) and TRBJ2-2; maybe TRBD1 (6 bases). The germline V and J ends were trimmed by 6 bases and 8 bases, with 16 bases remaining between them. The CDR3 consists of 14 residues. Germline lookup yields CDR1 LGHDT and CDR2 YNNKEL (reference sequence). The CDR3 spells CASSLYPGAGELFF. CDR3 DNA: TGTGCCAGCAGTCTATATCCAGGGGCAGGGGAGCTGTTTTTT.

This sequence joins TRBV7-2 and TRBJ2-7; D may be TRBD1 (6 bases). With 1 base removed from V and 2 bases from J, the gap between germline ends came to 6 bases. This CDR3 is 13 amino acids long. Germline CDR1 reads SGHTA; CDR2 reads FQGNSA. The CDR3 nucleotides are TGTGCCAGCAGCTTAGACAGGGCCTACGAGCAGTACTTC. Its translation is CASSLDRAYEQYF.

CDR3 in amino acids: CASSFLTGLNTEAFF. CDR3 coding DNA: TGTGCCAGCAGCTTCTTGACAGGCCTGAACACTGAAGCTTTCTTT. The V call is TRBV9, the J call TRBJ1-1, with D tentatively TRBD1 (6 bases). V gave up 4 bases and J gave up 0 bases, with 13 bases separating them. Looked up from germline, CDR1 is SGDLS and CDR2 is YYNGEE. The CDR3 runs to 15 residues. Combining the CDR3 with reference TRBV9 and TRBJ1-1 gives the whole variable domain DSGVTQTPKHLITATGQRVTLRCSPRSGDLSVYWYQQSLDQGLQFLIQYYNGEERAKGNILERFSAQQFPDLHSELNLSSLELGDSALYFCASSFLTGLNTEAFFGQGTRLTVV.